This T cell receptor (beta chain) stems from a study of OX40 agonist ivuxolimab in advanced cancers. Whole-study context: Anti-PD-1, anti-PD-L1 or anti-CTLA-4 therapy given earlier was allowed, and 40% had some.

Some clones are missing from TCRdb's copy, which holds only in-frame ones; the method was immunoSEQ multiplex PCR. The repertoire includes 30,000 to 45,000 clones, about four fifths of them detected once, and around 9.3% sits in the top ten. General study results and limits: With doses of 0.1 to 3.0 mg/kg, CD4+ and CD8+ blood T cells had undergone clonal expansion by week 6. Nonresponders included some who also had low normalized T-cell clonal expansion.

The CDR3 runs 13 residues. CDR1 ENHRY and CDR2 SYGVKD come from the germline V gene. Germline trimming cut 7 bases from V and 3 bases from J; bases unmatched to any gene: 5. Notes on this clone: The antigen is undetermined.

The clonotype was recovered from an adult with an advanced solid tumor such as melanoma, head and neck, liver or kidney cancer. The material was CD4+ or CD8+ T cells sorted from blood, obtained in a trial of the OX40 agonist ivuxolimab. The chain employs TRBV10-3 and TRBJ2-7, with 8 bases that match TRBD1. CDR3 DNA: TGTGCCATCAATCCAGGACAGGGCTACGAGCAGTACTTC. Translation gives CAINPGQGYEQYF.